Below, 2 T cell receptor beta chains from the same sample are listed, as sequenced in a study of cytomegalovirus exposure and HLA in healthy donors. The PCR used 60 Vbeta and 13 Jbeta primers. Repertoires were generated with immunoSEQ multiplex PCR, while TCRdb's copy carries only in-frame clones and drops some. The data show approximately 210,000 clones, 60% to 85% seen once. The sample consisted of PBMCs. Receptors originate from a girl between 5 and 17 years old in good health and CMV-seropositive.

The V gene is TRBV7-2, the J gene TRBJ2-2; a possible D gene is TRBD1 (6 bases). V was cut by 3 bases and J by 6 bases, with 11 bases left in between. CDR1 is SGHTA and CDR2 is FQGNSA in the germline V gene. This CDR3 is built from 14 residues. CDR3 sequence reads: CASSFTGLAGELFF. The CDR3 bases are TGTGCCAGCAGCTTCACAGGGTTGGCCGGGGAGCTGTTTTTT.

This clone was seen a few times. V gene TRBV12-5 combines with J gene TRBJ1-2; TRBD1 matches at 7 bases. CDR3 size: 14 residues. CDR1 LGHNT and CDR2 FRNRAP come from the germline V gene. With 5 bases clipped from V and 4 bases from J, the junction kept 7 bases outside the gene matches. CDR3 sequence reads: CASGKGAIFYGYTF. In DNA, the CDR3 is TGTGCTAGTGGTAAGGGGGCCATCTTCTATGGCTACACCTTC.